This TCR beta chain was captured in a study of patients and donors after allogeneic stem cell transplantation. TCRdb re-derived calls from the RT-PCR reads in MiXCR, one entry per CDR3 protein. The sample lists roughly 200,000 distinct CDR3 sequences, around two fifths occurring once. V shed 4 bases and J shed 0 bases, with 12 bases lying between them. This CDR3 region has 15 residues. Germline assignment: CDR1 GTSNPN and CDR2 SVGIG (reference sequence). This sequence joins TRBV30 and TRBJ1-4, with D hard to call. The clonotype comes from a human donor who was either an allogeneic HSCT recipient or a stem cell or donor lymphocyte infusion donor (not recorded which). It is not recorded whose cells these are; they may come from a transplant donor. Sequencing used blood, either unsorted or a sorted T cell fraction (not recorded which). The CDR3 protein is CAWNGARTTNEKLFF. The CDR3, as DNA: TGTGCCTGGAATGGCGCTAGAACAACTAATGAAAAACTGTTTTTT.